The entry below gives a single TCR beta chain sequence along with its context. Its target is unknown. The CDR3 loop spans 13 amino acids. Trimming cost V 9 bases and J 6 bases; bases outside gene matches: 6. The germline CDR1 and CDR2 sequences are SEHNR and FQNEAQ (reference sequence). This specimen belongs to a study of a mutant IDH1 vaccine in newly diagnosed glioma. Study at large: Onset of vaccination occurred 4-6 weeks following radiotherapy alone, or with temozolomide cycles. Treated patients had a mean age of 40.4 years and an approximately 62% male, roughly 40% female split.

Here immunoSEQ multiplex PCR was the method, and the copy in TCRdb shows in-frame clones only, minus some. The table includes about 43,000 clones, approximately 84% detected once. Described time point: week 23, last vaccination. Doses comprised 300 ug of mutant IDH1 20-mer peptide each, plus topical imiquimod. The astrocytomas were IDH1-mutant, ATRX-negative, and WHO grade 3 or 4. The chain employs TRBV7-9 and TRBJ2-1; 9 bases line up with TRBD2. The sequence was obtained from a woman younger than 35 with glioma. Some clones in this sample may be carry-over from other donors' samples. The material was PBMCs, obtained from a glioma patient whose treatment included an IDH1 peptide vaccine. The CDR3 is CASLGGGGNEQFF. DNA for the CDR3: TGTGCCAGTCTGGGCGGGGGGGGCAATGAGCAGTTCTTC.